The 11 T cell receptor beta chains in this list originate from one sample, sequenced in a study of blood T cell repertoires in COVID-19. Some clones are missing from TCRdb's copy, which holds only in-frame ones; the method was immunoSEQ multiplex PCR. There are 400,000 to 550,000 clones in the sample; 80% to 90% occur only once, and around 4.4% lies in the top ten. The specimen sequenced was peripheral blood. These receptors all come from a woman aged 30 to 39 with acute or convalescent COVID-19.

The CDR3 is CASSSRTGGGETQYF. As DNA, the CDR3 is TGTGCCAGCAGCTCTCGGACAGGGGGCGGTGAGACCCAGTACTTC. J is TRBJ2-5 and V is TRBV7-2; 11 bases agree with TRBD1. V dropped 4 bases and J dropped 5; count of bases not matched to a gene: 6. Per the germline V gene, CDR1 is SGHTA and CDR2 is FQGNSA. The CDR3 runs to 15 residues.

The V gene is TRBV11-2, the J gene TRBJ1-1, with D perhaps TRBD1 (5 bases). Trimming left V 1 base short and J 3 bases short, with 6 bases between. From germline, CDR1 is SGHAT and CDR2 FQNNGV. The CDR3 extends over 13 amino acids. CDR3 nucleotide sequence: TGTGCCAGCAGCTTAGTAGGGGACACTGAAGCTTTCTTT. Its protein is CASSLVGDTEAFF.

The chain combines TRBV27 with TRBJ1-2; 8 nucleotides agree with TRBD1. Germline V gene data show CDR1 as MNHEY and CDR2 as SMNVEV (reference sequence). CDR3 length: 14 residues. With 6 bases clipped from V and 4 bases from J, the junction kept 7 bases outside the gene matches. This chain's CDR3 is CASRPWDRPYGYTF. For the CDR3, the DNA is TGTGCCAGCAGACCGTGGGACAGGCCCTATGGCTACACCTTC.

The chain employs TRBV30 and TRBJ2-1, with TRBD2 matching 13 bases. Germline CDR1 and CDR2: GTSNPN and SVGIG (reference sequence). V lost 0 bases to trimming and J lost 6 bases; unmatched junction nucleotides: 2. The CDR3 runs to 15 residues. The CDR3 reads CAWSVLAGGLNEQFF. The CDR3 DNA sequence: TGTGCCTGGAGTGTACTAGCGGGGGGGCTCAATGAGCAGTTCTTC.

V usage is TRBV7-8 and J usage is TRBJ1-2; 9 bases fit TRBD1. This CDR3 comprises 16 residues. Unmatched junction bases numbered 13, after V lost 6 bases and J lost 5 bases. Germline V gene sequence: CDR1 SGHVS, CDR2 FQNEAQ. The DNA for the CDR3 is TGTGCCAGCAGTCTGACACCGGGACAGGGTTCGTATGGCTACACCTTC. Residues: CASSLTPGQGSYGYTF.

The chain carries TRBV28 and TRBJ1-5; 8 nucleotides agree with TRBD1. The CDR3 spans 17 residues. Germline trimming cut 4 bases from V and 7 bases from J; bases unmatched to any gene: 15. From germline, CDR1 is MDHEN and CDR2 SYDVKM. The CDR3 sequence: CASSSLKQGGVGQPQHF. In DNA form, the CDR3 reads TGTGCCAGCAGTTCTCTAAAACAGGGGGGAGTGGGACAGCCCCAGCATTTT.

The chain employs TRBV2 and TRBJ2-3; D is perhaps TRBD2 (6 bases). CDR3 length: 13 amino acids. Germline CDR1 reads SNHLY; CDR2 reads FYNNEI. The germline V and J ends were trimmed by 8 bases and 2 bases, with 11 bases remaining between them. The CDR3 region is CASFGTSTDTQYF. The CDR3 DNA sequence: TGTGCCAGCTTCGGGACTTCCACAGATACGCAGTATTTT.

The genes are TRBV7-8 and TRBJ2-3; D might be TRBD1 (6 bases). Trimming removed 5 bases from V and 2 bases from J, with 14 bases in between. Germline CDR1 reads SGHVS; CDR2 reads FQNEAQ. The CDR3 totals 15 residues. The CDR3 region has the DNA TGTGCCAGCAGCCTAAGGACAGATAACACAGATACGCAGTATTTT. Its protein product is CASSLRTDNTDTQYF. Full variable domain (remainder filled in from reference TRBV7-8 and TRBJ2-3): GAGVSQSPRYKVAKRGQDVALRCDPISGHVSLFWYQQALGQGPEFLTYFQNEAQLDKSGLPSDRFFAERPEGSVSTLKIQRTQQEDSAVYLCASSLRTDNTDTQYFGPGTRLTVL.

The CDR3 region is CASSLSWQGYEQYF. The CDR3 region has the DNA TGCGCCAGCAGCTTATCATGGCAGGGGTACGAGCAGTACTTC. The V gene is TRBV5-1, the J gene TRBJ2-7; tentative D call: TRBD1 (6 bases). Germline V gene sequence: CDR1 SGHRS, CDR2 YFSETQ. With 2 bases removed from V and 4 bases from J, the gap between germline ends came to 13 bases. The CDR3 is 14 residues long.

The gene calls are TRBV28 and TRBJ2-7; 10 bases agree with TRBD1. After removal of 3 bases from V and 3 bases from J, the junction contained 2 bases not matched to a gene. Germline V gene data show CDR1 as MDHEN and CDR2 as SYDVKM. The CDR3 is 14 residues long. DNA for the CDR3: TGTGCCAGCAGTTTTCGGGACAGGGGCTACGAGCAGTACTTC. Translated, it gives CASSFRDRGYEQYF.

The chain employs TRBV15 and TRBJ2-1; TRBD1 is a possible D gene (5 bases). CDR3 size: 17 residues. CDR1 LNHNV and CDR2 YYDKDF come from the germline V gene (reference sequence). The germline V and J ends were trimmed by 6 bases and 7 bases, with 25 bases remaining between them. The CDR3 loop is CATSPSQGSFLGNEQFF. CDR3 nucleotides: TGTGCCACCAGTCCAAGCCAGGGCAGCTTTTTGGGTAATGAGCAGTTCTTC. Drawing the rest from reference TRBV15 and TRBJ2-1, the complete variable domain is DAMVIQNPRYQVTQFGKPVTLSCSQTLNHNVMYWYQQKSSQAPKLLFHYYDKDFNNEADTPDNFQSRRPNTSFCFLDIRSPGLGDTAMYLCATSPSQGSFLGNEQFFGPGTRLTVL.